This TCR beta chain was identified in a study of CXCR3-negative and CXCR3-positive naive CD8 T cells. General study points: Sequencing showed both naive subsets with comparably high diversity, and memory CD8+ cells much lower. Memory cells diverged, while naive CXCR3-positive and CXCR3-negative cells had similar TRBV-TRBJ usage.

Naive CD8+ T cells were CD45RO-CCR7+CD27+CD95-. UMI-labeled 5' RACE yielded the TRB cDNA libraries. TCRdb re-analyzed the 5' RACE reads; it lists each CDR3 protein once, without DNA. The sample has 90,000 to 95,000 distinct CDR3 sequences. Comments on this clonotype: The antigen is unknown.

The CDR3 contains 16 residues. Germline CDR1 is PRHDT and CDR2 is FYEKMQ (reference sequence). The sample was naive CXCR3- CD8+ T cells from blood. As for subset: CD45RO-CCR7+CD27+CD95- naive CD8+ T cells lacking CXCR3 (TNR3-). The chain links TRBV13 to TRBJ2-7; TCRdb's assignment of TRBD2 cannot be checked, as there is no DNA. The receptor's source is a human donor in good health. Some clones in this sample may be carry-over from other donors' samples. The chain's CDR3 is CASSPSGAGGLDEQYF.